A single sample gave rise to the 28 T cell receptor beta chains below, sequenced in a study of shared clonotypes between healthy human individuals. Clones were read by immunoSEQ multiplex PCR, and TCRdb kept only the in-frame ones, dropping some. The sample contains some 790,000 clones, over 55% of which appear only once. Source material: memory CD4+ T cells sorted from blood. The subset: CD45RA-negative fraction. These receptors were obtained from a woman between 25 and 40 years old in good health.

This clone has only a few counts. The V gene is TRBV10-1, the J gene TRBJ2-1; no clear D gene. The CDR3 runs to 11 residues. V gave up 6 bases and J gave up 4 bases, with 4 bases separating them. The germline CDR1 and CDR2 sequences are WNHNN and SYGVQD (reference sequence). The CDR3 reads CASSQYNEQFF. The CDR3 region has the DNA TGCGCCAGCAGCCAGTACAATGAGCAGTTCTTC.

This clone has just a few counts. The chain uses TRBV5-4 and TRBJ2-5; the match to TRBD2 covers 15 bases. The trim removed 2 bases at V and 5 bases at J, leaving 4 bases unmatched. The CDR3 loop spans 16 amino acids. The germline gives CDR1 SGHNT, CDR2 YYREEE (reference sequence). The CDR3, as DNA: TGTGCCAGCAGCTTAGGACTAGCGGGAGGGTTGGAGACCCAGTACTTC. Translated, it gives CASSLGLAGGLETQYF.

This rearrangement joins TRBV7-9 to TRBJ2-3, with TRBD2 as a possible D gene (6 bases). Trimming removed 4 bases from V and 0 bases from J, with 8 bases in between. CDR1 and CDR2 from the germline V gene are SEHNR and FQNEAQ (reference sequence). The length of the CDR3 is 14 residues. The CDR3 DNA reads TGTGCCAGCAGCTGGGACTTGAGCACAGATACGCAGTATTTT. Encoded protein: CASSWDLSTDTQYF.

V usage is TRBV7-9 and J usage is TRBJ2-1; 8 nucleotides line up with TRBD2. This CDR3 is built from 16 residues. V dropped 5 bases and J dropped 4; count of bases not matched to a gene: 10. Germline CDR1 SEHNR, CDR2 FQNEAQ (reference sequence). For the CDR3, the DNA is TGTGCCAGCAGCCAATCTCAGAGCGGGAGTTACAATGAGCAGTTCTTC. It is translated as CASSQSQSGSYNEQFF.

The chain couples TRBV5-6 to TRBJ1-3; 8 bases fit TRBD1. V lost 3 bases, J lost 2 bases, and 4 bases stayed unmatched. The length of the CDR3 is 15 residues. Germline lookup yields CDR1 SGHDT and CDR2 YYEEEE. CDR3 bases: TGTGCCAGCAGCTACGGACAGGGTGCTGGAAACACCATATATTTT. Protein: CASSYGQGAGNTIYF. The whole variable domain, filled in from reference TRBV5-6 and TRBJ1-3, reads DAGVTQSPTHLIKTRGQQVTLRCSPKSGHDTVSWYQQALGQGPQFIFQYYEEEERQRGNFPDRFSGHQFPNYSSELNVNALLLGDSALYLCASSYGQGAGNTIYFGEGSWLTVV.

This chain connects TRBV4-1 to TRBJ2-5; maybe TRBD2 (6 bases). The J call is doubtful: the DNA matches TRBJ2-7 better. Germline V gene sequence: CDR1 MGHRA, CDR2 YSYEKL. The CDR3 spans 14 residues. The DNA for the CDR3 is TGCGCCAGCAGCCAAGATAGGAGGGGCTACGAGCAGTACTTC. Protein sequence: CASSQDRRGYEQYF.

The DNA of the CDR3 is TGTGCCAGCCGGGTGAGGGATGCGGAGCAGTTCTTC. Protein product: CASRVRDAEQFF. The chain uses TRBV19 and TRBJ2-1; weak D call: TRBD2 (5 bases). V lost 9 bases and J lost 10, with 16 bases in between. In germline, CDR1 is LNHDA, CDR2 SQIVND (reference sequence). The CDR3 is 12 amino acids.

This sequence joins TRBV7-8 and TRBJ2-7; 10 bases map to TRBD2. Losses at the gene ends were 5 bases for V and 1 base for J; bases not matched to a gene: 2. In germline, CDR1 is SGHVS, CDR2 FQNEAQ. This CDR3 is 14 amino acids long. The CDR3 loop is CASSRAGGSYEQYF. The CDR3 DNA reads as TGTGCCAGCAGCCGAGCGGGAGGGTCCTACGAGCAGTACTTC.

This chain joins TRBV11-2 and TRBJ2-5, with 7 bases lining up with TRBD1. There are 15 residues in the CDR3. Germline values: CDR1 SGHAT, CDR2 FQNNGV. J was trimmed by 7 bases and V by 5 bases; bases with no gene match: 13. The CDR3 coding sequence is TGTGCCAGCAGCACAACGACAGGGAACCTTGCGACCCAGTACTTC. It encodes CASSTTTGNLATQYF.

The chain is built from TRBV7-7 and TRBJ2-5; TRBD2 aligns across 7 bases. CDR3 length: 15 residues. Germline CDR1 reads SSHAT; CDR2 reads FNYEAQ (reference sequence). The trim removed 3 bases at V and 2 bases at J, leaving 6 bases unmatched. CDR3 sequence: CASSFLPGLQETQYF. Here the CDR3 DNA reads TGTGCCAGCAGCTTCCTCCCGGGACTACAAGAGACCCAGTACTTC.

This clone appeared once. The V gene is TRBV18, the J gene TRBJ2-6; D unclear. The CDR3 consists of 18 residues. Per germline, CDR1 KGHSH and CDR2 LQKENI. Trimming left V 0 bases short and J 1 base short, with 13 bases between. The DNA of the CDR3 is TGTGCCAGCTCACCACCGAATCGTCCTGTATCTGGGGCCAACGTCCTGACTTTC. The encoded protein is CASSPPNRPVSGANVLTF.

The rearrangement links TRBV5-1 to TRBJ2-1; TRBD2 aligns across 11 bases. Per germline, CDR1 SGHRS and CDR2 YFSETQ. The CDR3 consists of 14 residues. Unmatched junction bases numbered 3, after V lost 5 bases and J lost 5 bases. CDR3: CASRPGLADNEQFF. The CDR3 nucleotides are TGCGCCAGCAGGCCGGGACTAGCGGACAATGAGCAGTTCTTC.

This clone was observed a handful of times. This rearrangement joins TRBV15 to TRBJ1-5; D is uncertain. Germline V gene data show CDR1 as LNHNV and CDR2 as YYDKDF (reference sequence). Trimming took 1 base from V and 10 from J, leaving 11 bases between them. The CDR3 totals 13 residues. CDR3 amino acids: CATSRAGPRPQHF. As DNA, the CDR3 is TGTGCCACCAGCAGAGCGGGCCCTCGCCCCCAGCATTTT.

This clone was recorded many times. The J gene is TRBJ2-1, the V gene TRBV15; 10 nucleotides align to TRBD2. V was clipped by 2 bases and J by 0 bases; unmatched bases: 4. Looked up from germline, CDR1 is LNHNV and CDR2 is YYDKDF (reference sequence). This CDR3 comprises 17 residues. The CDR3 protein is CATSRPQREGSYNEQFF. The CDR3 region has the DNA TGTGCCACCAGCAGACCTCAGCGGGAGGGCTCCTACAATGAGCAGTTCTTC.

The rearrangement links TRBV6-6 to TRBJ2-2; TRBD1 aligns across 7 bases. The germline gives CDR1 MNHNY, CDR2 SVGAGI (reference sequence). V was clipped by 5 bases and J by 1 base; unmatched bases: 4. CDR3 length: 15 residues. Here the CDR3 DNA reads TGTGCCAGCAGTGATGGGACAGAGAACACCGGGGAGCTGTTTTTT. Amino acids: CASSDGTENTGELFF.

V usage is TRBV5-1 and J usage is TRBJ2-3; weak D call: TRBD2 (5 bases). This CDR3 has 16 amino acids. Trimming removed 2 bases from V and 1 base from J, with 14 bases in between. Germline values: CDR1 SGHRS, CDR2 YFSETQ. The CDR3 region is CASSFSAGAGTDTQYF. CDR3 nucleotides: TGCGCCAGCAGCTTTTCGGCGGGCGCTGGCACAGATACGCAGTATTTT.

The gene calls are TRBV7-2 and TRBJ2-1, with 7 bases lining up with TRBD2. Trimming cost V 3 bases and J 7 bases; bases outside gene matches: 12. The CDR3 runs 16 residues. Per germline, CDR1 SGHTA and CDR2 FQGNSA. The CDR3 loop reads CASSLFSTAGGNEQFF. The CDR3 DNA reads as TGTGCCAGCAGCTTGTTTTCGACGGCCGGGGGGAATGAGCAGTTCTTC.

This clone was counted only a few times. J is TRBJ1-2 and V is TRBV27; 7 positions match TRBD1. The ends lost 3 bases at V and 2 bases at J; junction bases unmatched: 6. CDR3 length: 15 residues. Germline V CDR1 and CDR2: MNHEY, SMNVEV (reference sequence). The CDR3 reads CASSFSPGQNYGYTF. CDR3 DNA: TGTGCCAGCAGTTTCTCGCCGGGACAGAACTATGGCTACACCTTC.

The chain has TRBV25-1 and TRBJ2-1; 7 bases line up with TRBD1. The CDR3 is 15 residues long. The V gene end was trimmed by 9 bases and the J gene end by 0 bases; junction bases not matched to a gene: 8. Germline assignment: CDR1 MGHDK and CDR2 SYGVNS. The CDR3 DNA is TGTGCCAGTAAAGTGGGACAGAGCTCCTACAATGAGCAGTTCTTC. Protein product: CASKVGQSSYNEQFF.

The chain uses TRBV5-1 and TRBJ2-1, with D perhaps assigned TRBD1 or TRBD2 (5 bases each). Trimming shortened V by 0 bases and J by 3 bases, and 19 bases separated the two germline ends. Germline assignment: CDR1 SGHRS and CDR2 YFSETQ. The CDR3 covers 18 residues. CDR3: CASSLGRGTDELYNEQFF. The CDR3 DNA is TGCGCCAGCAGCTTGGGCCGAGGGACCGACGAACTCTACAATGAGCAGTTCTTC.

This CDR3 is CASSQGLAGQETQYF. CDR3 DNA: TGTGCCAGCAGCCAGGGACTAGCCGGACAAGAGACCCAGTACTTC. V usage is TRBV4-2 and J usage is TRBJ2-5; 9 bases are shared with TRBD2. V lost 3 bases, J lost 2 bases, and 4 bases stayed unmatched. The germline gives CDR1 LGHNA, CDR2 YNFKEQ. The CDR3 totals 15 residues.

As DNA, the CDR3 is TGCGCCAGCAGCCCCCCCCCACGGGACAGGATTATCCAAGAGACCCAGTACTTC. This sequence encodes CASSPPPRDRIIQETQYF. The J gene is TRBJ2-5, the V gene TRBV5-1; 8 nucleotides line up with TRBD1. The CDR3 sequence is 18 residues long. The V and J ends lost 4 bases and 1 base, in that order; junction bases with no gene match: 15. The germline gives CDR1 SGHRS, CDR2 YFSETQ.

CDR3 amino acids: CASSISGMYEAFF. The DNA of the CDR3 is TGTGCCAGTAGTATATCAGGCATGTATGAAGCTTTCTTT. This sequence joins TRBV19 and TRBJ1-1; D not resolved. V dropped 2 bases and J dropped 7 bases, with 11 bases sitting between them. The CDR3 covers 13 residues. Germline CDR1 LNHDA, CDR2 SQIVND (reference sequence).

This clone has a handful of counts. DNA of the CDR3: TGCGCCAGCAGCCCCGTGGGAAACAATGAGCAGTTCTTC. This gives the protein CASSPVGNNEQFF. V is TRBV5-1 and J is TRBJ2-1; unclear D gene. Per the germline V gene, CDR1 is SGHRS and CDR2 is YFSETQ. The length of the CDR3 is 13 residues. Trimming pared 4 bases from V and 5 bases from J, leaving 10 bases between.

This clone was observed a single time. The chain has TRBV11-3 and TRBJ1-1; 7 bases map to TRBD1. V dropped 4 bases and J dropped 6; count of bases not matched to a gene: 2. From germline, CDR1 is SGHNT and CDR2 YENEEA. The CDR3 sequence is 12 residues long. The CDR3 loop is CASSSGGPEAFF. The CDR3 nucleotides are TGTGCCAGCAGCTCAGGGGGGCCTGAAGCTTTCTTT. Based on the CDR3 plus reference TRBV11-3 and TRBJ1-1, the full variable domain is EAGVVQSPRYKIIEKKQPVAFWCNPISGHNTLYWYLQNLGQGPELLIRYENEEAVDDSQLPKDRFSAERLKGVDSTLKIQPAELGDSAVYLCASSSGGPEAFFGQGTRLTVV.

This clone was seen at least ten times. The chain carries TRBV5-1 and TRBJ1-3; D is unclear. This CDR3 is 14 amino acids long. V was cut by 7 bases and J by 4 bases, with 15 bases left in between. The V gene's germline CDR1 is SGHRS and CDR2 YFSETQ. The CDR3 DNA is TGCGCCAGCGGGGAGGGTACGGAAGGAAACACCATATATTTT. This translates into CASGEGTEGNTIYF.

The chain couples TRBV6-1 to TRBJ1-2; a possible D gene is TRBD1 (5 bases). Deletions cut 6 bases from V and 1 base from J, with 15 bases between. Germline values: CDR1 MNHNS, CDR2 SASEGT. This CDR3 is built from 15 residues. The CDR3 sequence: CASRDILRGNYGYTF. Written as DNA, the CDR3 is TGTGCCAGCAGGGACATCTTGCGGGGTAACTATGGCTACACCTTC.

The genes are TRBV28 and TRBJ2-7, with D uncertain. The ends were cut back, 3 bases at V and 5 bases at J, with 14 bases in the middle. The CDR3 has 14 amino acids. Germline-derived CDR1 and CDR2 are MDHEN and SYDVKM. The CDR3 protein is CASSFPGRINEQYF. The CDR3 bases are TGTGCCAGCAGTTTCCCAGGAAGGATTAACGAGCAGTACTTC.